These T cell receptor beta chains were read from a single sample in a study of beta chain features in type 1 diabetes. Sequenced by immunoSEQ multiplex PCR; TCRdb stores in-frame clones only, minus some. The table has 600,000 or so clones, about 14% seen once. The source material was naive CD4+ T cells from blood. These receptors were obtained from a man younger than 30 with type 1 diabetes. The CDR3 runs from the conserved cysteine through the conserved F or W.

v_call	j_call	cdr3_aa
TRBV28	TRBJ2-1	CASSSPHRGNEQFF
TRBV18	TRBJ2-1	CASSQYSGTSALNEQFF
TRBV2	TRBJ2-2	CASSEQYLGELFF
TRBV30	TRBJ1-5	CAWGQEYSNQPQHF
TRBV5-1	TRBJ2-7	CASSQPGSHDEQYF
TRBV29-1	TRBJ2-7	CSVRTGTGDYEQYF
TRBV19	TRBJ1-4	CASSTTAATNEKLFF
TRBV4-3	TRBJ2-3	CASSQRAGGPTDTQYF
TRBV4-3	TRBJ2-7	CASSQDRGGTYEQYF
TRBV5-1	TRBJ2-1	CASSSGTGYNEQFF
TRBV29-1	TRBJ1-3	CSVGRGNTIYF
TRBV4-2	TRBJ2-7	CASSPLHFRADEQYF
TRBV14	TRBJ2-1	CASSQRTSGGPGSYNEQFF
TRBV15	TRBJ1-6	CATSRGGGDSPLHF
TRBV30	TRBJ2-7	CACRLAGRYEQYF
TRBV30	TRBJ2-4	CAWSVLNIQYF
TRBV5-1	TRBJ2-7	CASSLDGQGAYEQYF
TRBV18	TRBJ1-5	CASSPSEGNNQPQHF
TRBV6-1	TRBJ2-1	CASSEALGGRSYNEQFF
TRBV14	TRBJ1-2	CASSRTVGLSFGYTF
TRBV30	TRBJ2-6	CAWSAGQGEAGANVLTF
TRBV18	TRBJ1-1	CASSPSYTEAFF
TRBV7-9	TRBJ1-2	CASSPGDYGYTF
TRBV30	TRBJ1-3	CAWSAGSGNTIYF
TRBV7-2	TRBJ1-5	CASSSGPNLSNQPQHF
TRBV27	TRBJ2-3	CASSHRPTDTQYF
TRBV7-9	TRBJ1-3	CASSPGNTIYF
TRBV18	TRBJ1-5	CASSTDGYSNQPQHF
TRBV7-2	TRBJ2-5	CASSLGGTGMFTETQYF
TRBV7-9	TRBJ2-3	CASSLAPPGEQYF
TRBV5-4	TRBJ2-7	CASSLPGGSYEQYF
TRBV30	TRBJ1-1	CAWSVGSLWVTEAFF
TRBV7-2	TRBJ2-3	CASSSTQGSDTQYF
TRBV5-6	TRBJ2-3	CASSQMGLAGSGTDTQYF
TRBV7-2	TRBJ2-7	CASSFVAGGPDEQYF